Sequencing of this T cell receptor beta chain was carried out in a study of technical replicates of blood from a few donors. This CDR3 is built from 17 residues. Trimming at V came to 0 bases and at J to 10 bases, leaving 17 bases not matched to a gene. Germline V gene lookup returns CDR1 SGDLS and CDR2 YYNGEE. Clones were read by immunoSEQ multiplex PCR, and TCRdb kept only the in-frame ones, dropping some. The repertoire holds about 68,000 clones, with about 97% as singletons. This TCR derives from a human donor in good health. The chain is built from TRBV9 and TRBJ2-3, with 7 positions matching TRBD2. The specimen sequenced was T cells isolated from PBMCs. The CDR3 DNA reads as TGTGCCAGCAGCGTAGAAATGGGCGGGAGAAGAGTATCAGCGCAGTATTTT. It is translated as CASSVEMGGRRVSAQYF.